The subject of this entry is one T cell receptor beta chain. In the original analysis: Estimation of nucleated cell counts was performed using reference gene primer amplification. Assay used: immunoSEQ multiplex PCR; TCRdb lists only in-frame clones, some missing. V and J calls and clone size come straight from that table; D and trimming were deduced from the DNA. The repertoire holds around 45,000 clones, with over 70% as singletons. This sample was included in a study of blood T cell repertoires in COVID-19. Whole-study context: The United States, Italy and Spain were the sources of the acute and convalescent COVID-19 samples. T cells, B-cell-depleted T cells, or PBMCs supplied cDNA or gDNA.

Germline V gene lookup returns CDR1 SGHDT and CDR2 YYEEEE. V lost 4 bases and J lost 1, with 11 bases in between. The CDR3 has 14 residues. The rearrangement joins TRBV5-6 to TRBJ2-5, with D perhaps TRBD2 (5 bases). The source is a woman at least 80 years old with acute or convalescent COVID-19. Sequenced sample: peripheral blood. The CDR3 DNA follows: TGTGCCAGCAGCCGGTCGGGAAGCCAAGAGACCCAGTACTTC. It specifies CASSRSGSQETQYF.